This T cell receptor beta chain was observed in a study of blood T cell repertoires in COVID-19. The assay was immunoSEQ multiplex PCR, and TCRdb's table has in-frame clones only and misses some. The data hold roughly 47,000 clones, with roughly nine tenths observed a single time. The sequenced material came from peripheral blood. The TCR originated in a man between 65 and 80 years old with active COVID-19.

The CDR3, as DNA: TGTGCCAGCAGTTCCCGGGCAGGGCCGGTATCCGAGCAGTACTTC. Translating it yields CASSSRAGPVSEQYF. This chain uses TRBV6-2 or TRBV6-3 with TRBJ2-7; maybe TRBD1 (5 bases). The CDR3 is 15 residues long. Trimming cost V 4 bases and J 6 bases, with 19 bases left between them. Germline loops: CDR1 MNHEY, CDR2 SVGEGT.